These T cell receptor beta chains were read from a single sample in a study of follicular helper T cells after annual influenza vaccination. The assay was immunoSEQ multiplex PCR, and TCRdb's table has in-frame clones only and misses some. This sample has thousands of clones, with around 90% found just once. This sample comprised CXCR5+ CD38- circulating T follicular helper cells from blood, obtained on the day of influenza vaccination. The source of these receptors is an adult who received the influenza vaccine. Each CDR3 is given with its conserved first and last residue. A D gene is named only where the DNA matches it firmly. For some rows the clone size is stated as once, few or many, or as a class when expanded; others skip it.

J gene | V gene | D gene | clone size | CDR3 DNA | CDR3 protein
TRBJ1-2 | TRBV19 | . | . | TGTGCCAGTAGTAGAAAGGGCTATGGCTACACCTTC | CASSRKGYGYTF
TRBJ1-1 | TRBV5-5 | . | . | TGTGCCAGCAGCGAACGGACGGAGGACACTGAAGCTTTCTTT | CASSERTEDTEAFF
TRBJ1-2 | TRBV10-2 | . | . | TGCGCCAGCAAGGTTGGGAGAGCTAACTATGGCTACACCTTC | CASKVGRANYGYTF
TRBJ1-1 | TRBV5-1 | . | once | TGCGCCAGCAGCTTGAGGGCGGAGATGACTGAAGCTTTCTTT | CASSLRAEMTEAFF
TRBJ2-1 | TRBV13 | TRBD2 | . | TGTGCCAGCAGCACGAAGAGACTAGCGGGGCCTTACAATGAGCAGTTCTTC | CASSTKRLAGPYNEQFF
TRBJ2-3 | TRBV7-2 | . | . | TGTGCCAGCAGCTTAGTGAGGGGTCATCTGGACACGCAGTATTTT | CASSLVRGHLDTQYF
TRBJ1-2 | TRBV7-2 | . | . | TGTGCCAGCAGCCCAGACCCAAGCATCTATGGCTACACCTTC | CASSPDPSIYGYTF
TRBJ1-5 | TRBV27 | . | . | TGTGCCAGCAGACGGCCCAGCGGACCCCAGCATTTT | CASRRPSGPQHF
TRBJ2-2 | TRBV29-1 | . | . | TGCAGCGTTGAAGGAGTGGCGACGGGCACCGGGGAGCTGTTTTTT | CSVEGVATGTGELFF
TRBJ2-1 | TRBV6-1 | TRBD2 | . | TGTGCCAGCAGTGTCCGGCTAGCGGGGATAAACAATGAGCAGTTCTTC | CASSVRLAGINNEQFF
TRBJ1-6 | TRBV6-1 | . | . | TGTGCCAGCAGCCTATATAATTCACCCCTCCACTTT | CASSLYNSPLHF
TRBJ2-3 | TRBV7-9 | TRBD2 | . | TGTGCCAGCAGCTTAGAATCCCTCGGGGGGGGGACAGATACGCAGTATTTT | CASSLESLGGGTDTQYF
TRBJ1-1 | TRBV6-5 | . | . | TGTGCCAGCAGTCGAGGGGGGGGGAACACTGAAGCTTTCTTT | CASSRGGGNTEAFF
TRBJ1-4 | TRBV30 | . | . | TGTGCCTGGCTGGGGTTGGGTAATGAAAAACTGTTTTTT | CAWLGLGNEKLFF
TRBJ1-6 | TRBV11-2 | TRBD1 | once | TGTGCCAGCAGCTCCATAGACTGGGACAGGGGTTCACCCCTCCACTTT | CASSSIDWDRGSPLHF
TRBJ2-7 | TRBV27 | TRBD2 | . | TGTGCCAGCAGTCAAGCGGGGGCGACCTACGAGCAGTACTTC | CASSQAGATYEQYF
TRBJ1-6 | TRBV6-5 | . | . | TGTGCCAGCAGTGCATCTTACCAATCACCCCTCCACTTT | CASSASYQSPLHF
TRBJ1-3 | TRBV4-1 | . | . | TGCGCCAGCAGCCAAGTACACGGGGCCGGGGACACCATATATTTT | CASSQVHGAGDTIYF
TRBJ1-2 | TRBV5-5 | . | . | TGTGCCAGCAGCTCCGACGGTAACTATGGCTACACCTTC | CASSSDGNYGYTF
TRBJ1-2 | TRBV6-1 | . | . | TGTGCCAGCAGCGTAAGGACAGTTGATGGCTACACCTTC | CASSVRTVDGYTF
TRBJ1-2 | TRBV18 | . | . | TGTGCCAGCTCATCAGGAGCAGGGCTCGGGGGCTACACCTTC | CASSSGAGLGGYTF
TRBJ2-1 | TRBV2 | . | . | TGTGCCAGCAGCTTTGACGGGGGTTCGAACAATGAGCAGTTCTTC | CASSFDGGSNNEQFF
TRBJ2-3 | TRBV10-3 | . | . | TGTGCCATCAGTGATCGCACAGATACGCAGTATTTT | CAISDRTDTQYF
TRBJ2-3 | TRBV7-9 | . | . | TGTGCCAGCAGCTTAGGGGCCGAAGATACGCAGTATTTT | CASSLGAEDTQYF
TRBJ2-1 | TRBV11-3 | . | few | TGTGCCAGCAGCTTAGTTGGTTCCCACAATGAGCAGTTCTTC | CASSLVGSHNEQFF
TRBJ2-1 | TRBV10-3 | TRBD1 | . | TGTGCCATCAGTGGGGACAGGGACCAGGTTGAGCAGTTCTTC | CAISGDRDQVEQFF
TRBJ1-1 | TRBV2 | . | . | TGTGCCAGCAGTGAACGGACATCCGGGGGAGACACTGAAGCTTTCTTT | CASSERTSGGDTEAFF
TRBJ2-3 | TRBV25-1 | . | once | TGTGCCAGCAGTGAAGCGGGGGCTAGGGATACGCAGTATTTT | CASSEAGARDTQYF
TRBJ2-7 | TRBV5-1 | TRBD1 | . | TGCGCCAGCAGCTTGGAAGGCAGGGGGCACGACGAGCAGTACTTC | CASSLEGRGHDEQYF
TRBJ1-2 | TRBV19 | . | . | TGTGCCAGTAGTATCCAGGGTATAGGCTATGGCTACACCTTC | CASSIQGIGYGYTF
TRBJ1-3 | TRBV30 | . | . | TGTGCCTGGAGTATAAGGGGAACGGAAGGAAACACCATATATTTT | CAWSIRGTEGNTIYF
TRBJ2-3 | TRBV13 | TRBD1 | . | TGTGCCAGCAGCTCGATCCGGACAGGGGTCACAGATACGCAGTATTTT | CASSSIRTGVTDTQYF
TRBJ1-1 | TRBV6-6 | TRBD1 | . | TGTGCCAGCCAACCCCCTCAGAACAGGGGGGATACTGAAGCTTTCTTT | CASQPPQNRGDTEAFF
TRBJ2-2 | TRBV2 | TRBD1 | . | TGTGCCAGCAGGGGACAGGGCGGTACCGGGGAGCTGTTTTTT | CASRGQGGTGELFF
TRBJ1-5 | TRBV2 | TRBD1 | . | TGTGCCAGCAGTCCTGGACAGGGGGCAAGACAGCCCCAGCATTTT | CASSPGQGARQPQHF
TRBJ2-5 | TRBV7-2 | . | . | TGTGCCAGCAGCTTAAAGGAGACCCAGTACTTC | CASSLKETQYF
TRBJ2-6 | TRBV5-1 | . | once | TGCGCCAGCAGCCAGGGCAGGGCTGGGGCCAACGTCCTGACTTTC | CASSQGRAGANVLTF
TRBJ1-2 | TRBV7-9 | TRBD1 | . | TGTGCCAGCAGCGCTCGACAGGGCGGGGGCTATGGCTACACCTTC | CASSARQGGGYGYTF
TRBJ2-7 | TRBV5-1 | . | . | TGCGCCAGCAGCTTAACAAGCTTAGGTTACGAGCAGTACTTC | CASSLTSLGYEQYF
TRBJ2-1 | TRBV5-4 | . | . | TGTGCCAGCAGCTTGTTAGAGGCTGAGGAGCAGTTCTTC | CASSLLEAEEQFF
TRBJ1-5 | TRBV6-5 | . | once | TGTGCCAGCAGGCAACTCAATAATCAGCCCCAGCATTTT | CASRQLNNQPQHF